Listed below are T cell receptor beta chains from one sample, sequenced in a study of Tregs in tolerant kidney transplant recipients. The repertoire was sequenced with immunoSEQ multiplex PCR; TCRdb's copy has only in-frame clones and lacks some. The table shows about 100,000 clones, with 93% occurring only once. Source: CD4+ T cells from blood, taken before the transplant. These receptors all come from a human donor who received a combined kidney and bone marrow transplant. CDR3s include the opening cysteine and the closing phenylalanine or tryptophan. Each record gives: clone size, V gene, D gene, J gene, CDR3 DNA, CDR3 protein. A D gene is named only where the DNA matches it firmly. Size values are once, few and many counts, or a class for expanded clones, and some rows have none.

abundance: -
v_gene: TRBV7-9
d_gene: TRBD1
j_gene: TRBJ2-1
CDR3nt: TGTGCCAGCAGCTTGCCGAGAACCGGGACAGGGGGCAAGAATGAGCAGTTCTTC
CDR3aa: CASSLPRTGTGGKNEQFF

abundance: -
v_gene: TRBV7-8
d_gene: -
j_gene: TRBJ2-5
CDR3nt: TGTGCCAGCAGCCTCTCCCGGGTCCAAGAGACCCAGTACTTC
CDR3aa: CASSLSRVQETQYF

abundance: -
v_gene: TRBV29-1
d_gene: TRBD1
j_gene: TRBJ2-1
CDR3nt: TGCAGCGTTGGGGCGGACAGGGTAATCACACGGACCACAGGTGAGCAGTTCTTC
CDR3aa: CSVGADRVITRTTGEQFF

abundance: -
v_gene: TRBV6-1
d_gene: -
j_gene: TRBJ2-7
CDR3nt: TGTGCCAGCAGGAACAGGCCCTCTTACGAGCAGTACTTC
CDR3aa: CASRNRPSYEQYF

abundance: -
v_gene: TRBV30
d_gene: TRBD2
j_gene: TRBJ2-1
CDR3nt: TGTGCCTGGCGGACTAGCGGGGGGGCCTATGAGCAGTTCTTC
CDR3aa: CAWRTSGGAYEQFF

abundance: -
v_gene: TRBV11-2
d_gene: TRBD2
j_gene: TRBJ2-1
CDR3nt: TGTGCCAGCAGCTTGGCCGGGACTAGCGGGTTCTTC
CDR3aa: CASSLAGTSGFF

abundance: -
v_gene: TRBV6-5
d_gene: -
j_gene: TRBJ2-1
CDR3nt: TGTGCCAGCAGCAGACAGGTCTACAATGAGCAGTTCTTC
CDR3aa: CASSRQVYNEQFF

abundance: -
v_gene: TRBV15
d_gene: -
j_gene: TRBJ1-2
CDR3nt: TGTGCCACCAGCAGAGATATCGGGAGACCGAACGGCTTC
CDR3aa: CATSRDIGRPNGF

abundance: once
v_gene: TRBV27
d_gene: TRBD2
j_gene: TRBJ2-1
CDR3nt: TGTGCCAGCGGTAATCTAGCGGGAGCCTACAATGAGCAGTTCTTC
CDR3aa: CASGNLAGAYNEQFF

abundance: once
v_gene: TRBV7-2
d_gene: TRBD2
j_gene: TRBJ2-3
CDR3nt: TGTGCCAGCAGCTTATTAGCGGGAGCCACAGATACGCAGTATTTT
CDR3aa: CASSLLAGATDTQYF

abundance: -
v_gene: TRBV9
d_gene: TRBD2
j_gene: TRBJ2-1
CDR3nt: TGTGCCAGCAGCGTAGGGGGACTAGCCCGTACTTACAATGAGCAGTTCTTC
CDR3aa: CASSVGGLARTYNEQFF

abundance: once
v_gene: TRBV30
d_gene: TRBD2
j_gene: TRBJ2-4
CDR3nt: TGTGCCTGGACCGGGACTAGCTTTGGGCGCAACATTCAGTACTTC
CDR3aa: CAWTGTSFGRNIQYF

abundance: -
v_gene: TRBV14
d_gene: -
j_gene: TRBJ2-1
CDR3nt: TGTGCCAGCAGCCAAGTATCGGGCAAGAGCCCGCTGCGGGGTGAGCAGTTCTTC
CDR3aa: CASSQVSGKSPLRGEQFF

abundance: -
v_gene: TRBV10-3
d_gene: -
j_gene: TRBJ2-5
CDR3nt: TGTGCCATCAGTGTGGGCCGGGGAGAGACCCAGTACTTC
CDR3aa: CAISVGRGETQYF

abundance: -
v_gene: TRBV5-1
d_gene: TRBD2
j_gene: TRBJ2-7
CDR3nt: TGCGCCAGCAACACCGGACTAGCGGAGGCCTACGAGCAGTACTTC
CDR3aa: CASNTGLAEAYEQYF

abundance: once
v_gene: TRBV29-1
d_gene: TRBD1
j_gene: TRBJ2-7
CDR3nt: TGCAGCGTTGGTCGGGACAGGGGTTACGAGCAGTACTTC
CDR3aa: CSVGRDRGYEQYF

abundance: once
v_gene: TRBV18
d_gene: -
j_gene: TRBJ2-7
CDR3nt: TGTGCCAGCTCACCAATCCCGGCCTACGAGCAGTACTTC
CDR3aa: CASSPIPAYEQYF

abundance: -
v_gene: TRBV19
d_gene: -
j_gene: TRBJ1-2
CDR3nt: TGTGCCAGTCAGGGGACGGTCTATGGCTACACCTTC
CDR3aa: CASQGTVYGYTF

abundance: once
v_gene: TRBV6-1
d_gene: -
j_gene: TRBJ2-5
CDR3nt: TGTGCCAGCACTCCTAGCCGGGAGACCCAGTACTTC
CDR3aa: CASTPSRETQYF

abundance: -
v_gene: TRBV15
d_gene: -
j_gene: TRBJ2-2
CDR3nt: TGTGCCACCAGCCCACGGACAGCGGCGAACACCGGGGAGCTGTTTTTT
CDR3aa: CATSPRTAANTGELFF

abundance: -
v_gene: TRBV30
d_gene: TRBD1
j_gene: TRBJ1-4
CDR3nt: TGTGCCTGGAAGCCCAGGGGGAACGAAAAACTGTTTTTT
CDR3aa: CAWKPRGNEKLFF

abundance: -
v_gene: TRBV5-8
d_gene: TRBD2
j_gene: TRBJ2-5
CDR3nt: TGTGCCAGCAGCCATCTAGCGGGGGAAGAGACCCAGTACTTC
CDR3aa: CASSHLAGEETQYF

abundance: -
v_gene: TRBV28
d_gene: TRBD1
j_gene: TRBJ1-2
CDR3nt: TGTGCCAGCAGTTTAAGGCTTAGACAGGGGCTGACCGGCTACACCTTC
CDR3aa: CASSLRLRQGLTGYTF

abundance: -
v_gene: TRBV12-5
d_gene: -
j_gene: TRBJ1-5
CDR3nt: TGTGCTAGTGGTTTGGGCAGGGCCTTTCCCCAGCATTTT
CDR3aa: CASGLGRAFPQHF

abundance: -
v_gene: TRBV29-1
d_gene: TRBD1
j_gene: TRBJ1-1
CDR3nt: TGCAGCGTCCGGACAGGGGAGAACACTGAAGCTTTCTTT
CDR3aa: CSVRTGENTEAFF

abundance: -
v_gene: TRBV9
d_gene: -
j_gene: TRBJ1-5
CDR3nt: TGTGCCAGCAGCTCCACGGACACCCCTAGCAATCAGCCCCAGCATTTT
CDR3aa: CASSSTDTPSNQPQHF

abundance: -
v_gene: TRBV11-2
d_gene: -
j_gene: TRBJ1-2
CDR3nt: TGTGCCAGCAGCTTTGGGGGGGCCAGGAGGACGGATGGCTACACCTTC
CDR3aa: CASSFGGARRTDGYTF

abundance: -
v_gene: TRBV29-1
d_gene: -
j_gene: TRBJ2-1
CDR3nt: TGCAGCCCTCTCGGGGACAATGAGCAGTTCTTC
CDR3aa: CSPLGDNEQFF

abundance: -
v_gene: TRBV11-2
d_gene: TRBD1
j_gene: TRBJ1-2
CDR3nt: TGTGCCAGCAGCTTGGCCCCCGGACAGGGACATAGCTTTGGCTACACCTTC
CDR3aa: CASSLAPGQGHSFGYTF

abundance: -
v_gene: TRBV27
d_gene: TRBD2
j_gene: TRBJ2-3
CDR3nt: TGTGCCAGCAGTCATACTAGCGGGGGGGCAGATACGCAGTATTTT
CDR3aa: CASSHTSGGADTQYF

abundance: -
v_gene: TRBV9
d_gene: TRBD2
j_gene: TRBJ2-7
CDR3nt: TGTGCCAGCAGCCCGACTAGCGACGAGCAGTACTTC
CDR3aa: CASSPTSDEQYF

abundance: -
v_gene: TRBV7-2
d_gene: -
j_gene: TRBJ1-3
CDR3nt: TGTGCCAGCAGCTTAGTGGGGGCCGGAAACACCATATATTTT
CDR3aa: CASSLVGAGNTIYF

abundance: -
v_gene: TRBV4-3
d_gene: TRBD2
j_gene: TRBJ2-7
CDR3nt: TGCGCCAGCAGCCAAGAGGCGGGGGTACCTCCCGAGCAGTACTTC
CDR3aa: CASSQEAGVPPEQYF

abundance: -
v_gene: TRBV7-3
d_gene: TRBD2
j_gene: TRBJ2-2
CDR3nt: TGTGCCAGCAGCTGGGGACTAGCGGGGGCAAACACCGGGGAGCTGTTTTTT
CDR3aa: CASSWGLAGANTGELFF

abundance: -
v_gene: TRBV7-9
d_gene: -
j_gene: TRBJ2-1
CDR3nt: TGTGCCAGCAGCCCTGGTCTGCGGGACCCCCTTGGGGATGAGCAGTTCTTC
CDR3aa: CASSPGLRDPLGDEQFF

abundance: -
v_gene: TRBV5-4
d_gene: -
j_gene: TRBJ2-7
CDR3nt: TGTGCCAGCAGCTTGGTTAATAGGGGGGGAATATACGAGCAGTACTTC
CDR3aa: CASSLVNRGGIYEQYF

abundance: -
v_gene: TRBV5-1
d_gene: TRBD2
j_gene: TRBJ2-5
CDR3nt: TGCGCCAGCAGCTTGGCGCGGGCGACTAGCGGGAGTCGGGAGACCCAGTACTTC
CDR3aa: CASSLARATSGSRETQYF

abundance: -
v_gene: TRBV7-2
d_gene: TRBD1
j_gene: TRBJ1-5
CDR3nt: TGTGCCAGCAGCAAGAGGACAGGGGGAGGCAATCAGCCCCAGCATTTT
CDR3aa: CASSKRTGGGNQPQHF

abundance: -
v_gene: TRBV6-4
d_gene: -
j_gene: TRBJ2-2
CDR3nt: TGTGCCAGCAGTGAGAGCGAGTCGGGAGCATCGGGCGGGGAGCTGTTTTTT
CDR3aa: CASSESESGASGGELFF

abundance: -
v_gene: TRBV4-2
d_gene: TRBD1
j_gene: TRBJ2-7
CDR3nt: TGTGCCAGCAGCCAAGTAGGACAGGGGGCGGACGAGCAGTACTTC
CDR3aa: CASSQVGQGADEQYF